These 6 T cell receptor beta chains share one sample of origin, sequenced in a study of T cells in Graves' hyperthyroidism and ophthalmopathy. Amplification of TCR beta CDR3 regions was performed using RNA transcripts as template. Researchers ran a first-round RT-PCR on the TCR CDR3 using the HTBI primer set. TCRdb reprocessed the multiplex PCR reads with MiXCR, giving one entry per CDR3 protein. This table has about 640,000 distinct CDR3 sequences, about 15% appearing once. The sample consisted of blood. The source of these receptors is a woman aged 50 to 60 with Graves' ophthalmopathy.

This clonotype came up a few times. The chain links TRBV28 to TRBJ2-5, with 11 bases that match TRBD1. Germline-derived CDR1 and CDR2 are MDHEN and SYDVKM. V lost 4 bases, J lost 7 bases, and 11 bases stayed unmatched. The length of the CDR3 is 16 residues. The CDR3, as DNA: TGTGCCAGCAGTTACCCGGGACAGGGGGTGCGGGTGACCCAGTACTTC. Protein product: CASSYPGQGVRVTQYF.

This clonotype was observed a handful of times. V is TRBV5-1 and J is TRBJ2-5; no clear D gene. The CDR3 has 15 residues. Trimming left V 3 bases short and J 1 base short, with 13 bases between. The germline gives CDR1 SGHRS, CDR2 YFSETQ. DNA for the CDR3: TGCGCCAGCAGCTCGATACCCCAGGTCCAAGAGACCCAGTACTTC. Translated: CASSSIPQVQETQYF.

Ten or more counts support this clonotype. The chain recombines TRBV6-2 or TRBV6-3 with TRBJ2-1; 11 nucleotides line up with TRBD2. Germline assignment: CDR1 MNHEY and CDR2 SVGEGT. Trimming at V came to 3 bases and at J to 3 bases, leaving 10 bases not matched to a gene. The length of the CDR3 is 18 residues. The DNA for the CDR3 is TGTGCCAGCAGTTATTCCCCATCTAGCGGGGGGTTCTACAATGAGCAGTTCTTC. Protein: CASSYSPSSGGFYNEQFF.

A word on this clonotype: Germline is not matched at one junction end, which may reflect a read error. The chain joins TRBV28 to TRBJ2-3, with D possibly being TRBD2 (6 bases). The CDR3 consists of 15 residues. Germline V gives CDR1 MDHEN, CDR2 SYDVKM. CDR3 residues: CACSLASGFADTQYF. In DNA, the CDR3 is TGTGCCTGCAGTTTAGCAAGCGGGTTCGCAGATACGCAGTATTTT.

V is TRBV6-1 and J is TRBJ1-2; D might be TRBD1 (5 bases). Trimming took off 11 bases at V and 1 base at J, with 14 bases between the two ends. The CDR3 length is 13 residues. Germline assignment: CDR1 MNHNS and CDR2 SASEGT. CDR3 DNA sequence: TGTGCCTCCACCCTGACAGATAACTATGGCTACACCTTC. This encodes CASTLTDNYGYTF.

The V call is TRBV6-4, the J call TRBJ2-1; 9 bases map to TRBD2. This CDR3 is built from 14 residues. Trimming cost V 6 bases and J 8 bases; bases outside gene matches: 8. Germline V gene lookup returns CDR1 MRHNA and CDR2 SNTAGT. CDR3 in DNA: TGTGCCAGCAGCTCTAGCGGGGATCTGGATGAGCAGTTCTTC. Protein product: CASSSSGDLDEQFF.